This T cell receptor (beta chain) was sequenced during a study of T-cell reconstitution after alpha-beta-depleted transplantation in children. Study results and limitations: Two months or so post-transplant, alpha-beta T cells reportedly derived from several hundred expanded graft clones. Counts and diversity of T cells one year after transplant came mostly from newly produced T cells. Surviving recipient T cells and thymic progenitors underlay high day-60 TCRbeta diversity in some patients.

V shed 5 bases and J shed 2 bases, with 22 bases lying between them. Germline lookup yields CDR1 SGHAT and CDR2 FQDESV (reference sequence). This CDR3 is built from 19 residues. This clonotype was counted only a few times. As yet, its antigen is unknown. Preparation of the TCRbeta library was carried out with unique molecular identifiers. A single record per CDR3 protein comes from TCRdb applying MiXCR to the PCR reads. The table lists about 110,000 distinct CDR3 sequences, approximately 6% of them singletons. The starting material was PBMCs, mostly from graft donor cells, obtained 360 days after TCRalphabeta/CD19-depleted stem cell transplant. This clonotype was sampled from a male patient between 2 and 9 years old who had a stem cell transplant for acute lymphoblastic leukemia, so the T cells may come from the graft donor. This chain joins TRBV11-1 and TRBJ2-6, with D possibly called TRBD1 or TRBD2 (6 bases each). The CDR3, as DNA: TGTGCCAGCAGCCCGCACAAGGGGGGCGGGAAGCCTGGGGCCAACGTCCTGACTTTC. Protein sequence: CASSPHKGGGKPGANVLTF.